These 21 T cell receptor beta chains were sequenced from one sample in a study of control samples from healthy donors and cancer patients. Libraries were prepared by immunoSEQ multiplex PCR; TCRdb keeps only in-frame clonotypes and omits some of them. The sample shows fewer than 90,000 clones, over 75% of them seen only once. Source material: blood. These receptors were obtained from a middle-aged man in good health.

This clone was counted many times. Other DNA sequences in this specimen translate into the identical CDR3. The chain uses TRBV5-5 and TRBJ1-3; D gene ambiguous. V lost 0 bases, J lost 0 bases, and 7 bases lay in between. Germline V lookup: CDR1 SGHKS, CDR2 YYEKEE (reference sequence). This CDR3 is 15 amino acids long. The CDR3 sequence: CASSLGPGSGNTIYF. The CDR3 nucleotides read TGTGCCAGCAGCTTGGGACCTGGCTCTGGAAACACCATATATTTT.

The chain combines TRBV4-3 with TRBJ2-3, with D perhaps given as TRBD1 or TRBD2 (6 bases each). Germline V gene lookup returns CDR1 LGHNA and CDR2 YSLEER. Trimming shortened V by 5 bases and J by 4 bases, and 22 bases separated the two germline ends. The CDR3 is 17 residues long. The CDR3 here is CASSASVWGARADTQYF. The DNA of the CDR3 is TGCGCCAGCAGCGCATCGGTGTGGGGGGCTCGCGCAGATACGCAGTATTTT.

This clone turned up a few times. The V call is TRBV4-1, the J call TRBJ2-7; D may correspond to TRBD1 or TRBD2 (5 bases each). The CDR3 is made up of 18 amino acids. CDR1 MGHRA and CDR2 YSYEKL come from the germline V gene. Trimming left V 0 bases short and J 0 bases short, with 18 bases between. Here the CDR3 reads CASSQDRGPGRSSYEQYF. The CDR3 bases are TGCGCCAGCAGCCAAGATCGGGGACCGGGACGGTCCTCCTACGAGCAGTACTTC.

The chain combines TRBV6-2 or TRBV6-3 with TRBJ2-4; D is unclear. CDR3 length equals 11 residues. The germline gives CDR1 MNHEY, CDR2 SVGEGT. V dropped 6 bases and J dropped 6 bases, with 6 bases sitting between them. CDR3 DNA: TGTGCCAGCAGCTTGTCAAACATTCAGTACTTC. Its protein is CASSLSNIQYF.

This clone is a singleton in its sample. The chain combines TRBV9 with TRBJ1-2; D unresolved. V was cut by 0 bases and J by 0 bases, with 3 bases left in between. CDR3 length: 13 residues. CDR1 and CDR2 from the germline V gene are SGDLS and YYNGEE. As DNA, the CDR3 is TGTGCCAGCAGCGTAGTGTCTAACTATGGCTACACCTTC. It specifies CASSVVSNYGYTF.

The V gene is TRBV5-4, the J gene TRBJ2-6, with D perhaps TRBD1 (6 bases). The CDR3 has 16 residues. V was shortened by 6 bases and J by 0 bases, with 13 bases between the two germline ends. Germline CDR1 reads SGHNT; CDR2 reads YYREEE (reference sequence). In DNA, the CDR3 is TGTGCCAGCAAGAGGGGGTGGGGCTCTGGGGCCAACGTCCTGACTTTC. Translation gives CASKRGWGSGANVLTF.

The gene calls are TRBV13 and TRBJ1-2, with D possibly TRBD1 on 5 matching bases. Germline loops: CDR1 PRHDT, CDR2 FYEKMQ (reference sequence). The CDR3 consists of 15 residues. V gave up 5 bases and J gave up 0 bases, with 13 bases separating them. The CDR3 DNA reads TGTGCCAGCAGCGACCGGGACCGACCTAACTATGGCTACACCTTC. Residues: CASSDRDRPNYGYTF.

The chain employs TRBV30 and TRBJ2-7; D possibly corresponds to TRBD2 (5 bases). CDR1 GTSNPN and CDR2 SVGIG come from the germline V gene (reference sequence). Trimming shortened V by 3 bases and J by 1 base, and 16 bases separated the two germline ends. The CDR3 contains 15 residues. The CDR3, as DNA: TGTGCCTGGAGCAAACTGAGGGTAGGATCCTACGAGCAGTACTTC. Translation: CAWSKLRVGSYEQYF.

The chain is built from TRBV28 and TRBJ2-7; D perhaps matches TRBD2 (5 bases). The V and J ends lost 5 bases and 5 bases respectively, with 19 bases between them. The CDR3 length is 15 residues. Germline CDR1 is MDHEN and CDR2 is SYDVKM. CDR3 in DNA: TGTGCCAGCAGTGCCTCTCAAGCGGCAGGCCACGAGCAGTACTTC. It is translated as CASSASQAAGHEQYF.

The gene calls are TRBV29-1 and TRBJ2-3; D might be TRBD1 (7 bases). Between the trimmed V and J ends, which lost 2 bases and 5 bases, there was a span of 14 bases. The length of the CDR3 is 14 residues. Germline assignment: CDR1 SQVTM and CDR2 ANQGSEA. In DNA, the CDR3 is TGCAGCGTTGAAAACGACAGGGAGGAAGATACGCAGTATTTT. This translates into CSVENDREEDTQYF.

The V and J genes are TRBV6-2 or TRBV6-3 and TRBJ2-7; 7 bases align to TRBD1. The ends lost 6 bases at V and 6 bases at J; junction bases unmatched: 8. Germline lookup yields CDR1 MNHEY and CDR2 SVGEGT. The length of the CDR3 is 13 residues. Here the CDR3 reads CASSSEWTGEQYF. As DNA, the CDR3 is TGTGCCAGCAGCTCCGAGTGGACAGGCGAGCAGTACTTC.

The rearrangement joins TRBV4-1 to TRBJ1-5, with D perhaps matching TRBD1 (6 bases). Trimming removed 0 bases at V and 7 bases at J, with 13 bases between. The CDR3 spans 15 residues. Germline assignment: CDR1 MGHRA and CDR2 YSYEKL. The CDR3 here is CASSQEWGGGQPQHF. In nucleotides, the CDR3 is TGCGCCAGCAGCCAAGAATGGGGCGGGGGCCAGCCCCAGCATTTT.

The rearrangement links TRBV27 to TRBJ1-5; a weak D match, TRBD1 (6 bases). Germline loops: CDR1 MNHEY, CDR2 SMNVEV (reference sequence). The CDR3 length is 14 residues. Trimming stripped 9 bases from V and 0 bases from J, with 12 bases between. The chain's CDR3 is CASSWTASNQPQHF. The DNA of the CDR3 is TGTGCCAGTTCATGGACAGCTAGCAATCAGCCCCAGCATTTT.

This chain uses TRBV7-2 with TRBJ2-1; 10 nucleotides match TRBD2. The CDR3 consists of 19 residues. The V gene end was trimmed by 2 bases and the J gene end by 0 bases; junction bases not matched to a gene: 10. Per germline, CDR1 SGHTA and CDR2 FQGNSA. For the CDR3, the DNA is TGTGCCAGCAGCTTAAGGTTGATTAGCGGGAGGAGCTCCTACAATGAGCAGTTCTTC. Translation gives CASSLRLISGRSSYNEQFF.

The chain carries TRBV4-1 and TRBJ2-6, with D maybe TRBD2 (7 bases). This CDR3 comprises 17 residues. Trimming left V 0 bases short and J 1 base short, with 10 bases between. From germline, CDR1 is MGHRA and CDR2 YSYEKL. This CDR3 is CASSQEGGGSGANVLTF. DNA of the CDR3: TGCGCCAGCAGCCAAGAAGGGGGGGGATCTGGGGCCAACGTCCTGACTTTC.

The chain uses TRBV12-3 or TRBV12-4 and TRBJ1-5; no definite D call. The V end lost 6 bases, the J end lost 1 base, and 4 bases lay between the germline ends. The CDR3 spans 12 residues. The DNA of the CDR3 is TGTGCCAGCAGGGAAAGCAATCAGCCCCAGCATTTT. Translating it yields CASRESNQPQHF.

The chain combines TRBV18 with TRBJ1-2; TRBD1 might be the D (6 bases). V was trimmed by 2 bases and J by 4 bases, leaving 11 bases between them. This CDR3 contains 14 residues. CDR1 is KGHSH and CDR2 is LQKENI in the germline V gene. This CDR3 reads CASSPEGESYGYTF. CDR3 bases: TGTGCCAGCTCACCAGAGGGGGAGAGCTATGGCTACACCTTC.

The chain combines TRBV4-1 with TRBJ2-7, with TRBD2 identical over 13 bases. The CDR3 sequence is 18 residues long. The germline CDR1 and CDR2 sequences are MGHRA and YSYEKL. J was trimmed by 3 bases and V by 0 bases; bases with no gene match: 8. The DNA for the CDR3 is TGCGCCAGCAGCCAAGAGGGACTAGCGGGAAGTTTCGGCTACGAGCAGTACTTC. It yields the protein CASSQEGLAGSFGYEQYF.

The gene calls are TRBV25-1 and TRBJ2-7, with 7 bases identical to TRBD1. The CDR3 loop spans 17 amino acids. Per the germline V gene, CDR1 is MGHDK and CDR2 is SYGVNS. The V and J ends lost 4 bases and 3 bases, in that order; junction bases with no gene match: 15. CDR3 residues: CASSGLFPGQTFYEQYF. Here the CDR3 DNA reads TGTGCCAGCAGTGGCCTATTCCCGGGACAGACCTTCTACGAGCAGTACTTC.

The sample holds a few counts of this clone. The chain couples TRBV5-4 to TRBJ2-5; the D is unclear. This CDR3 has 13 residues. Trimming removed 4 bases from V and 5 bases from J, with 12 bases in between. The V gene's germline CDR1 is SGHNT and CDR2 YYREEE (reference sequence). The CDR3 region is CASSPPGGETQYF. CDR3 in DNA: TGTGCCAGCAGCCCTCCGGGTGGGGAGACCCAGTACTTC.

This clone came up once. This sequence joins TRBV2 and TRBJ1-5; D not resolved. The CDR3 sequence is 15 residues long. Trimming removed 6 bases from V and 0 bases from J, with 12 bases in between. Per germline, CDR1 SNHLY and CDR2 FYNNEI. CDR3 amino acids: CASRATLFSNQPQHF. The CDR3 nucleotides read TGTGCCAGCAGAGCGACGTTATTTAGCAATCAGCCCCAGCATTTT.